The 10 T cell receptor beta chains listed next were all sequenced from one sample in a study of T cells in localized non-small cell lung cancer. Repertoires were generated with immunoSEQ multiplex PCR, while TCRdb's copy carries only in-frame clones and drops some. The sample carries thousands of clones, 15% to 20% recorded once. The specimen comprised lung tumor tissue, sampled before any cancer treatment. The receptors shown here come from a female donor over 55 with stage I squamous cell lung carcinoma.

This clone is classed as medium-sized. The rearrangement links TRBV28 to TRBJ1-5; tentatively, D is TRBD1 (5 bases). The length of the CDR3 is 14 residues. V lost 6 bases, J lost 7 bases, and 16 bases lay in between. Germline CDR1 MDHEN, CDR2 SYDVKM. The CDR3 reads CASRTTGPGQPQHF. In nucleotides, the CDR3 is TGTGCCAGCAGGACCACCGGTCCAGGGCAGCCCCAGCATTTT.

The chain is built from TRBV19 and TRBJ1-5, with 9 bases identical to TRBD1. Germline loops: CDR1 LNHDA, CDR2 SQIVND (reference sequence). This CDR3 is built from 13 residues. The V and J ends lost 7 bases and 5 bases, in that order; junction bases with no gene match: 3. The CDR3 here is CASTRDRDQPQHF. The CDR3 DNA reads as TGTGCCAGTACCCGGGACAGGGATCAGCCCCAGCATTTT.

By proportion, this clone is large. The V gene is TRBV15, the J gene TRBJ1-5; no clear D gene. The CDR3 is 14 residues long. Germline CDR1 reads LNHNV; CDR2 reads YYDKDF (reference sequence). Trimming cost V 0 bases and J 7 bases, with 10 bases left between them. The chain's CDR3 is CATSRDRRGQPQHF. The DNA for the CDR3 is TGTGCCACCAGCAGAGATAGGAGAGGGCAGCCCCAGCATTTT.

The chain joins TRBV11-3 to TRBJ1-5; D remains ambiguous. The germline V gene encodes CDR1 SGHNT and CDR2 YENEEA. The CDR3 contains 14 residues. V lost 3 bases to trimming and J lost 6 bases, with 12 bases between them. This CDR3 reads CASSFSGGGQPQHF. The CDR3 region has the DNA TGTGCCAGCAGCTTCTCCGGTGGAGGTCAGCCCCAGCATTTT. The entire variable domain, with the rest obtained from reference TRBV11-3 and TRBJ1-5, is as follows: EAGVVQSPRYKIIEKKQPVAFWCNPISGHNTLYWYLQNLGQGPELLIRYENEEAVDDSQLPKDRFSAERLKGVDSTLKIQPAELGDSAVYLCASSFSGGGQPQHFGDGTRLSIL.

In this sample, this clone turned up a few times. The chain carries TRBV6-8 and TRBJ1-5; weak D call: TRBD1 (5 bases). In germline, CDR1 is MNHGY, CDR2 SAAAGT. CDR3 length equals 14 residues. With 4 bases removed from V and 4 bases from J, the gap between germline ends came to 11 bases. In DNA form, the CDR3 reads TGTGCCAGCAGTTGGGCAGGGCCAAATCAGCCCCAGCATTTT. It specifies CASSWAGPNQPQHF.

The V gene is TRBV6-8, the J gene TRBJ1-5, with D maybe TRBD1 (6 bases). Looked up from germline, CDR1 is MNHGY and CDR2 is SAAAGT. This CDR3 comprises 16 residues. Trimming stripped 6 bases from V and 10 bases from J, with 25 bases between. The CDR3 bases are TGTGCCAGCAGCCCAGGGGACGGGTCCGGGATTTATCCCCAGCATTTT. This gives the protein CASSPGDGSGIYPQHF.

In its sample, this clone ranks as medium-sized. V usage is TRBV11-3 and J usage is TRBJ1-4, with 11 bases aligning to TRBD1. CDR1 and CDR2 (germline): SGHNT, YENEEA. The CDR3 is made up of 20 amino acids. V was pared by 0 bases and J by 3 bases, with 12 bases of the junction left unmatched. The CDR3 region is CASSLEVAQGQGGANEKLFF. CDR3 DNA: TGTGCCAGCAGCTTAGAAGTAGCCCAGGGACAGGGGGGGGCTAATGAAAAACTGTTTTTT.

The V call is TRBV5-1, the J call TRBJ1-1; D is possibly TRBD1 (5 bases). In germline, CDR1 is SGHRS, CDR2 YFSETQ. V was clipped by 7 bases and J by 1 base, with 17 bases between them. The CDR3 is 15 residues long. CDR3 sequence (DNA): TGCGCCAGCGCAAAAGTGACAGAGTCGAACACTGAAGCTTTCTTT. This translates into CASAKVTESNTEAFF.

The rearrangement joins TRBV28 to TRBJ2-3, with 16 positions matching TRBD2. Germline CDR1 reads MDHEN; CDR2 reads SYDVKM. Trimming took 3 bases from V and 0 from J; bases not matched to a gene: 3. The CDR3 has 18 residues. CDR3 in amino acids: CASSLGLAGGDSTDTQYF. CDR3 nucleotides: TGTGCCAGCAGTTTGGGACTAGCGGGAGGGGATAGCACAGATACGCAGTATTTT.

This clone was counted many times. The chain uses TRBV11-3 and TRBJ2-1; the match to TRBD2 covers 7 bases. This CDR3 is 16 amino acids long. Per the germline V gene, CDR1 is SGHNT and CDR2 is YENEEA. J lost 4 bases, V lost 2 bases, and 8 bases had no gene match. The CDR3 region is CASSLIGEGIYNEQFF. In nucleotides, the CDR3 is TGTGCCAGCAGCTTAATTGGGGAGGGCATATACAATGAGCAGTTCTTC.